The next 21 T cell receptor beta chains were all read from a single sample in a study of blood T cell repertoires in COVID-19. Repertoires were generated with immunoSEQ multiplex PCR, while TCRdb's copy carries only in-frame clones and drops some. The table includes about 130,000 clones, roughly 83% detected once. Sequenced: peripheral blood. The source of these receptors is a human donor in a cohort sampled during active COVID-19.

The chain links TRBV7-2 to TRBJ2-5, with D hard to call. Germline V gene lookup returns CDR1 SGHTA and CDR2 FQGNSA. The V end lost 2 bases, the J end lost 2 bases, and 15 bases lay between the germline ends. CDR3 length equals 16 residues. The CDR3 DNA sequence: TGTGCCAGCAGCTTATCCCCGGAGACCTTTCAAGAGACCCAGTACTTC. Translating it yields CASSLSPETFQETQYF. Filled out from reference TRBV7-2 and TRBJ2-5, the complete variable domain reads GAGVSQSPSNKVTEKGKDVELRCDPISGHTALYWYRQSLGQGLEFLIYFQGNSAPDKSGLPSDRFSAERTGGSVSTLTIQRTQQEDSAVYLCASSLSPETFQETQYFGPGTRLLVL.

This chain links TRBV5-8 with TRBJ2-2; D is undetermined. CDR3 size: 14 residues. The germline CDR1 and CDR2 sequences are SGHTS and YDEGEE. The V and J ends lost 3 bases and 1 base respectively, with 7 bases between them. CDR3 nucleotides: TGTGCCAGCAGCTACTCAGGGAACACCGGGGAGCTGTTTTTT. This sequence encodes CASSYSGNTGELFF.

This sequence joins TRBV18 and TRBJ2-5; 11 nucleotides match TRBD2. CDR3 length: 16 residues. The J segment lost 5 bases and the V segment lost 5 bases, leaving 10 bases of the junction unmatched. Germline V gene data show CDR1 as KGHSH and CDR2 as LQKENI. The DNA of the CDR3 is TGTGCCAGCTCAGCACAGGGGACTAGCGGTTTGGAGACCCAGTACTTC. Its protein is CASSAQGTSGLETQYF.

CDR3 DNA sequence: TGTGCCTGGAGTGGCGGTCAGGGGAAACATAATTCACCCCTCCACTTT. Translating it yields CAWSGGQGKHNSPLHF. V gene TRBV30 combines with J gene TRBJ1-6; D possibly corresponds to TRBD1 (6 bases). Per the germline V gene, CDR1 is GTSNPN and CDR2 is SVGIG (reference sequence). Trimming stripped 1 base from V and 5 bases from J, with 15 bases between. The CDR3 runs 16 residues.

The V gene is TRBV2, the J gene TRBJ2-7, with TRBD2 identical over 8 bases. This CDR3 region has 14 residues. From germline, CDR1 is SNHLY and CDR2 FYNNEI. Losses at the gene ends were 0 bases for V and 2 bases for J; bases not matched to a gene: 0. For the CDR3, the DNA is TGTGCCAGCAGTGAAGCTAGCGGGGCCTACGAGCAGTACTTC. Its protein is CASSEASGAYEQYF.

This sequence joins TRBV24-1 and TRBJ2-1, with TRBD2 identical over 14 bases. From germline, CDR1 is KGHDR and CDR2 SFDVKD. The length of the CDR3 is 17 residues. V lost 7 bases to trimming and J lost 10 bases; unmatched junction nucleotides: 14. The CDR3 region is CATSPSEGLAGVEEQFF. In DNA, the CDR3 is TGTGCCACCAGCCCCAGTGAGGGACTAGCGGGAGTGGAGGAGCAGTTCTTC.

The V gene is TRBV7-2, the J gene TRBJ2-5, with TRBD2 matching over 15 bases. The CDR3 runs to 17 residues. Unmatched junction bases numbered 9, after V lost 5 bases and J lost 5 bases. Germline V gives CDR1 SGHTA, CDR2 FQGNSA. The CDR3: CASSPPGLAGGGETQYF. The CDR3 DNA sequence: TGTGCCAGCAGCCCACCGGGACTAGCGGGAGGCGGGGAGACCCAGTACTTC.

The J gene is TRBJ2-5, the V gene TRBV6-1, with D unclear. This CDR3 is 12 amino acids long. V lost 0 bases and J 9 bases, leaving 8 bases between the germline ends. Germline V gene data show CDR1 as MNHNS and CDR2 as SASEGT. The CDR3 sequence: CASSEAWLAQYF. The CDR3 DNA sequence: TGTGCCAGCAGTGAAGCCTGGCTGGCCCAGTACTTC.

The chain links TRBV3-1 (or the pseudogene TRBV3-2) to TRBJ1-1; no reliable D call. Germline V gene data show CDR1 as LGHDT and CDR2 as YNNKEL (reference sequence). The germline V and J ends were trimmed by 0 bases and 10 bases, with 15 bases remaining between them. The CDR3 runs 14 residues. The CDR3 DNA follows: TGTGCCAGCAGCCAAGAGTCCACCCGGGGTAGAGCTTTCTTT. This sequence encodes CASSQESTRGRAFF.

The chain uses TRBV29-1 and TRBJ2-1; 9 bases match TRBD1. In germline, CDR1 is SQVTM, CDR2 ANQGSEA. This CDR3 has 16 amino acids. The J segment lost 3 bases and the V segment lost 4 bases, leaving 10 bases of the junction unmatched. As DNA, the CDR3 is TGCAGCGTTGGAGGAGCCGGGACAGGGAACTACAATGAGCAGTTCTTC. Protein product: CSVGGAGTGNYNEQFF.

The chain has TRBV29-1 and TRBJ2-1, with 7 bases lining up with TRBD1. Germline V gene sequence: CDR1 SQVTM, CDR2 ANQGSEA. This CDR3 is 12 amino acids long. The J segment lost 6 bases and the V segment lost 4 bases, leaving 3 bases of the junction unmatched. The CDR3 loop is CSVVSGGNEQFF. As DNA, the CDR3 is TGCAGCGTTGTATCAGGGGGCAATGAGCAGTTCTTC.

This sequence joins TRBV19 and TRBJ1-5, with D unresolved. The V end lost 3 bases, the J end lost 4 bases, and 19 bases lay between the germline ends. CDR3 length equals 17 residues. From germline, CDR1 is LNHDA and CDR2 SQIVND (reference sequence). CDR3 residues: CASSISPGGSGNQPQHF. The CDR3 DNA follows: TGTGCCAGTAGTATCTCTCCGGGAGGTAGTGGAAATCAGCCCCAGCATTTT.

The chain combines TRBV3-1 (or the pseudogene TRBV3-2) with TRBJ2-5; TRBD2 might be the D (6 bases). CDR1 and CDR2 (germline): LGHDT, YNNKEL (reference sequence). The CDR3 consists of 13 residues. Trimming removed 3 bases at V and 4 bases at J, with 9 bases between. DNA of the CDR3: TGTGCCAGCAGCCACGAACTAGCAGAGACCCAGTACTTC. This encodes CASSHELAETQYF.

The sample holds one count of this clone. The J gene is TRBJ2-7, the V gene TRBV28; 7 bases map to TRBD2. Germline CDR1 MDHEN, CDR2 SYDVKM. J gave up 4 bases and V 10 bases, and 31 bases lay outside the gene matches. The CDR3 consists of 20 residues. The CDR3 DNA is TGTGCCAACGCCCTCCGTGAACCGGCGGGAGAGGTTGTCTTAGAGTACGAGCAGTACTTC. It encodes CANALREPAGEVVLEYEQYF.

The V and J genes are TRBV19 and TRBJ2-1; a possible D gene is TRBD1 (6 bases). Germline V lookup: CDR1 LNHDA, CDR2 SQIVND (reference sequence). The CDR3 is made up of 15 amino acids. Trimming took 3 bases from V and 1 from J, leaving 10 bases between them. CDR3 nucleotide sequence: TGTGCCAGTAGTATGGGGGCGGGTTCCTACAATGAGCAGTTCTTC. As protein: CASSMGAGSYNEQFF.

The V call is TRBV28, the J call TRBJ2-5; a weak D match, TRBD2 (5 bases). Germline values: CDR1 MDHEN, CDR2 SYDVKM. V lost 3 bases to trimming and J lost 5 bases, with 10 bases between them. The CDR3 length is 13 residues. CDR3 nucleotide sequence: TGTGCCAGCAGTTTGTGGACTCCGGAGACCCAGTACTTC. This translates into CASSLWTPETQYF.

This CDR3 is CASSFSGYEQYF. In DNA, the CDR3 is TGTGCCAGCAGCTTCTCGGGCTACGAGCAGTACTTC. The rearrangement uses TRBV7-6 and TRBJ2-7; no firm D call. V was clipped by 3 bases and J by 3 bases, with 6 bases between them. There are 12 residues in the CDR3. Germline CDR1 SGHVS, CDR2 FNYEAQ. The entire variable domain, with the rest obtained from reference TRBV7-6 and TRBJ2-7, is as follows: GAGVSQSPRYKVTKRGQDVALRCDPISGHVSLYWYRQALGQGPEFLTYFNYEAQQDKSGLPNDRFSAERPEGSISTLTIQRTEQRDSAMYRCASSFSGYEQYFGPGTRLTVT.

The V call is TRBV4-1, the J call TRBJ1-4; tentative D call: TRBD1 (5 bases). Germline V gene data show CDR1 as MGHRA and CDR2 as YSYEKL. The CDR3 extends over 15 amino acids. Between the trimmed V and J ends, which lost 0 bases and 7 bases, there was a span of 12 bases. Written as DNA, the CDR3 is TGCGCCAGCAGCCAAGACGAGGGGAGGAGTGAAAAACTGTTTTTT. Translation gives CASSQDEGRSEKLFF.

The CDR3 sequence is CASSTSGNSYNEQFF. CDR3 bases: TGTGCCAGCAGCACGAGCGGTAACTCCTACAATGAGCAGTTCTTC. The V call is TRBV11-1, the J call TRBJ2-1; D is perhaps TRBD2 (5 bases). The CDR3 sequence is 15 residues long. Germline CDR1 SGHAT, CDR2 FQDESV (reference sequence). Trimming took off 5 bases at V and 0 bases at J, with 11 bases between the two ends.

The gene calls are TRBV7-2 and TRBJ2-3; 8 nucleotides match TRBD2. CDR1 and CDR2 (germline): SGHTA, FQGNSA. J gave up 0 bases and V 2 bases, and 4 bases lay outside the gene matches. The CDR3 spans 16 residues. The CDR3 nucleotides read TGTGCCAGCAGCTTACTAGCGGGCCTTAGCACAGATACGCAGTATTTT. Encoded protein: CASSLLAGLSTDTQYF.

In DNA form, the CDR3 reads TGTGCCTGGAGTGTTATAGTGTCGGGGGAGCAGTACTTC. Encoded protein: CAWSVIVSGEQYF. V and J are TRBV30 and TRBJ2-7; D is possibly TRBD2 (5 bases). Between the trimmed V and J ends, which lost 0 bases and 7 bases, there was a span of 13 bases. Germline CDR1 GTSNPN, CDR2 SVGIG (reference sequence). CDR3 size: 13 residues.